The table lists the clone carrying this T cell receptor (beta chain) with many counts. TCRdb reanalysed the PCR reads using MiXCR and keeps one entry per CDR3 protein. The sample includes 97,000 or so distinct CDR3 sequences, around 56% of them seen just once. The data were taken from a study of CDR3 diversity in severe acne. Trimming cost V 1 base and J 5 bases, with 15 bases left between them. Germline V CDR1 and CDR2: SGHRS, YFSETQ. This CDR3 has 15 residues. Sequencing was performed on blood. The chain couples TRBV5-1 to TRBJ1-1; tentatively, D is TRBD1 (6 bases). This sequence was found in a male donor with acne. The CDR3 region is CASSLPLQGATEAFF. In DNA form, the CDR3 reads TGCGCCAGCAGCTTGCCACTACAGGGAGCAACTGAAGCTTTCTTT.